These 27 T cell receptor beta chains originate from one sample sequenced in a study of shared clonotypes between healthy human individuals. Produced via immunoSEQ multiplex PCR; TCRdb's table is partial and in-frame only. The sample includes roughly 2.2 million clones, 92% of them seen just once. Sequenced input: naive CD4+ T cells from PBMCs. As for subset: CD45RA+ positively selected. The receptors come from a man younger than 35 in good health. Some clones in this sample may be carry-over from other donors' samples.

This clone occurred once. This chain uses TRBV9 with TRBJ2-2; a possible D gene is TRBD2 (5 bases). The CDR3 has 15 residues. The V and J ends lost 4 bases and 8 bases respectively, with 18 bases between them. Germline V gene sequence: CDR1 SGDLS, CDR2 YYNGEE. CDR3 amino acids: CASSLNPGSAGELFF. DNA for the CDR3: TGTGCCAGCAGCCTCAACCCGGGGAGTGCGGGGGAGCTGTTTTTT.

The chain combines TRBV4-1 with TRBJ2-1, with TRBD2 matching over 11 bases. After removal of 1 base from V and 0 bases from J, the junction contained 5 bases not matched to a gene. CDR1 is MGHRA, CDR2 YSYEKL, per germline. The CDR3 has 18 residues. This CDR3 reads CASSQGLAGGRSYNEQFF. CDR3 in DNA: TGCGCCAGCAGCCAAGGGCTAGCGGGAGGCCGCTCCTACAATGAGCAGTTCTTC.

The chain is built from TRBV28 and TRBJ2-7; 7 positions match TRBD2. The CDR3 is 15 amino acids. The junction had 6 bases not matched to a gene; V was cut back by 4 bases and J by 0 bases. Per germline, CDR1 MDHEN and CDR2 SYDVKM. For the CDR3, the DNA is TGTGCCAGCAGTTCCGGTGGGGGGGGCTCCTACGAGCAGTACTTC. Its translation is CASSSGGGGSYEQYF.

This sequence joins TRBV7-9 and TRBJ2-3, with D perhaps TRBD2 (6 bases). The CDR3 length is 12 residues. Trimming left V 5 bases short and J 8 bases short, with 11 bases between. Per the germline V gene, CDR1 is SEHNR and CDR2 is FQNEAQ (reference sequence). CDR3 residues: CASSLGLGTQYF. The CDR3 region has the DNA TGTGCCAGCAGCCTGGGACTCGGTACGCAGTATTTT.

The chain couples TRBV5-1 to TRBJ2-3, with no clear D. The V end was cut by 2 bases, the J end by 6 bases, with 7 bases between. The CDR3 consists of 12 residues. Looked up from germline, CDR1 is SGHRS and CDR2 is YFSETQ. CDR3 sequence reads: CASSFLSDTQYF. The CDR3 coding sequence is TGCGCCAGCAGCTTCTTGTCCGATACGCAGTATTTT.

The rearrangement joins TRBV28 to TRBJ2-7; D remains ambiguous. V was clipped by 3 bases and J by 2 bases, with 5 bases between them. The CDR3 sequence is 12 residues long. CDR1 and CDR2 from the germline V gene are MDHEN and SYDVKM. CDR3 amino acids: CASSLNAYEQYF. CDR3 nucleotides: TGTGCCAGCAGTTTGAATGCCTACGAGCAGTACTTC.

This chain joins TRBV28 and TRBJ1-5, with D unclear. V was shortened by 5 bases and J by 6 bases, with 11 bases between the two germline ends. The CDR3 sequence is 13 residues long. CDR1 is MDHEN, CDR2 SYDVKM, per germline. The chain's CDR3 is CASSLPRSQPQHF. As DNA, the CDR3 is TGTGCCAGCAGTCTCCCCCGGAGTCAGCCCCAGCATTTT. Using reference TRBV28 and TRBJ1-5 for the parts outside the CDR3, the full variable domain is DVKVTQSSRYLVKRTGEKVFLECVQDMDHENMFWYRQDPGLGLRLIYFSYDVKMKEKGDIPEGYSVSREKKERFSLILESASTNQTSMYLCASSLPRSQPQHFGDGTRLSIL.

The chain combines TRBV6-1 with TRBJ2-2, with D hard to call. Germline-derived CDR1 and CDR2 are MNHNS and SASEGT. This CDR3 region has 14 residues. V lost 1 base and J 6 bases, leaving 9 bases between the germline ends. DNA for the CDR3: TGTGCCAGCAGTGAAGTAGGGCGAGCCGGGGAGCTGTTTTTT. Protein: CASSEVGRAGELFF.

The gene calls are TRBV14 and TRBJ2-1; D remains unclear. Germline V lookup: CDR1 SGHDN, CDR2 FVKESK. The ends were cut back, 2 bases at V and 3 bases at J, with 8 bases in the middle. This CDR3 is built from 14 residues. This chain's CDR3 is CASSQLRLYNEQFF. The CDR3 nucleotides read TGTGCCAGCAGCCAACTACGACTCTACAATGAGCAGTTCTTC.

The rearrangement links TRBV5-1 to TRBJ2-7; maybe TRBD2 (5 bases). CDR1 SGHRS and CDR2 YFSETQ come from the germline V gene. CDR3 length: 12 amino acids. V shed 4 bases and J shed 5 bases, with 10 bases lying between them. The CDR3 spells CASSLDFNEQYF. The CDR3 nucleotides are TGCGCCAGCAGCCTGGACTTTAACGAGCAGTACTTC.

CDR3 residues: CASSLAGKQETQYF. The CDR3 DNA is TGTGCCAGCAGTTTGGCGGGAAAGCAAGAGACCCAGTACTTC. The genes are TRBV28 and TRBJ2-5, with D possibly TRBD2 on 6 matching bases. CDR1 is MDHEN, CDR2 SYDVKM, per germline. The CDR3 runs to 14 residues. V lost 3 bases to trimming and J lost 2 bases, with 10 bases between them.

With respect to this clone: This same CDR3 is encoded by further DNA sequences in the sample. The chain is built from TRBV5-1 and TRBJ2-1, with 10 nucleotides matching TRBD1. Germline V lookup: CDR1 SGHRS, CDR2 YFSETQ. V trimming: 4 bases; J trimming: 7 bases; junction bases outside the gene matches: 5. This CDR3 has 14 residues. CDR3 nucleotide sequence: TGCGCCAGCAGCCTGGGACAGGGGTGGAATGAGCAGTTCTTC. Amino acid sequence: CASSLGQGWNEQFF.

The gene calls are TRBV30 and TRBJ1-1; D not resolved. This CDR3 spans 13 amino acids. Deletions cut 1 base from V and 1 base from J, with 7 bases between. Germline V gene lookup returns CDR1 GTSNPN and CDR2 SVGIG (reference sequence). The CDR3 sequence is CAWSGRTNTEAFF. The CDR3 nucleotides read TGTGCCTGGAGTGGTAGGACGAACACTGAAGCTTTCTTT.

The CDR3, as DNA: TGTGCCAGCACATACCAGGGGGCGCAAGATACGCAGTATTTT. Translation gives CASTYQGAQDTQYF. This rearrangement joins TRBV7-2 to TRBJ2-3; 8 bases match TRBD1. Per the germline V gene, CDR1 is SGHTA and CDR2 is FQGNSA. The length of the CDR3 is 14 residues. V trimming: 7 bases; J trimming: 5 bases; junction bases outside the gene matches: 8.

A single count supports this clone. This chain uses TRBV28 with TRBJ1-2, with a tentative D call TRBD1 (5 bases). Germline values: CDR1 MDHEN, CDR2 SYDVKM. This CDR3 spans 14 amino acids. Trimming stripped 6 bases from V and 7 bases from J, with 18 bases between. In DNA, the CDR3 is TGTGCCAGCAGCCTTTACGAGGGGATCTCTGGCTACACCTTC. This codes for CASSLYEGISGYTF.

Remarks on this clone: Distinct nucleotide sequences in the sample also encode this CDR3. CDR3: CASSFRDYGYTF. CDR3 coding DNA: TGTGCCAGCAGTTTCCGAGACTATGGCTACACCTTC. V is TRBV28 and J is TRBJ1-2; D gene unclear. Trimming removed 3 bases at V and 3 bases at J, with 5 bases between. Germline CDR1 is MDHEN and CDR2 is SYDVKM. The CDR3 is 12 amino acids.

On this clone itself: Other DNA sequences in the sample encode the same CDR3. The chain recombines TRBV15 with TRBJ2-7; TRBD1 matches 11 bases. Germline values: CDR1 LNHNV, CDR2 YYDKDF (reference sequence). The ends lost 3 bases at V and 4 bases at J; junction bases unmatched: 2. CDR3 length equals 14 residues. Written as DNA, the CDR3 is TGTGCCACCAGCAGGGGGACAGGGGGGTACGAGCAGTACTTC. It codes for CATSRGTGGYEQYF.

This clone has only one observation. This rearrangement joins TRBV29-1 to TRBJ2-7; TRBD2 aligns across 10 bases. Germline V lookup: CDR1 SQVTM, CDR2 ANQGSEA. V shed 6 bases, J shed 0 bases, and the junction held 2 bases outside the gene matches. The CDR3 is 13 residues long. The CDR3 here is CSVSGRASYEQYF. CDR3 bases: TGCAGCGTAAGCGGGAGGGCCTCCTACGAGCAGTACTTC.

The CDR3 DNA reads as TGTGCCAGCAGCCCTTCCCCCCCTAGCGGGAGTCGCCGAGAGACCCAGTACTTC. Protein product: CASSPSPPSGSRRETQYF. The J gene is TRBJ2-5, the V gene TRBV11-3; 10 nucleotides match TRBD2. Germline trimming cut 5 bases from V and 4 bases from J; bases unmatched to any gene: 16. The V gene's germline CDR1 is SGHNT and CDR2 YENEEA. The CDR3 sequence is 18 residues long.

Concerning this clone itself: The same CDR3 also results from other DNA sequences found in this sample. The CDR3 DNA reads as TGCAGCGTTCACGGCAGGGTGAACACTGAAGCTTTCTTT. It translates to CSVHGRVNTEAFF. The rearrangement joins TRBV29-1 to TRBJ1-1, with D perhaps matching TRBD1 (5 bases). Trimming pared 5 bases from V and 0 bases from J, leaving 10 bases between. The CDR3 covers 13 residues. Germline V gene data show CDR1 as SQVTM and CDR2 as ANQGSEA.

The CDR3 protein is CSVVTSRETQYF. The CDR3 DNA reads TGCAGCGTGGTGACTAGCCGCGAGACCCAGTACTTC. The V gene is TRBV29-1, the J gene TRBJ2-5, with 7 positions matching TRBD2. This CDR3 is built from 12 residues. Germline assignment: CDR1 SQVTM and CDR2 ANQGSEA. V shed 6 bases, J shed 5 bases, and the junction held 6 bases outside the gene matches.

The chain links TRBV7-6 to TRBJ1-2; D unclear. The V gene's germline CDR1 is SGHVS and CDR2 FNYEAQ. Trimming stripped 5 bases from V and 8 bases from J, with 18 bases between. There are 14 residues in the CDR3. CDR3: CASSRGEPAEGYTF. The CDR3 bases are TGTGCCAGCAGCCGCGGGGAGCCCGCAGAAGGCTACACCTTC.

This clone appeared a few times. CDR3 amino acids: CAWISWTGLNTEAFF. DNA for the CDR3: TGTGCCTGGATCTCATGGACTGGCCTGAACACTGAAGCTTTCTTT. The chain recombines TRBV30 with TRBJ1-1; D gene ambiguous. The CDR3 sequence is 15 residues long. Germline loops: CDR1 GTSNPN, CDR2 SVGIG (reference sequence). V lost 4 bases, J lost 0 bases, and 15 bases lay in between. Together with reference TRBV30 and TRBJ1-1, the CDR3 gives the full variable domain: SQTIHQWPATLVQPVGSPLSLECTVEGTSNPNLYWYRQAAGRGLQLLFYSVGIGQISSEVPQNLSASRPQDRQFILSSKKLLLSDSGFYLCAWISWTGLNTEAFFGQGTRLTVV.

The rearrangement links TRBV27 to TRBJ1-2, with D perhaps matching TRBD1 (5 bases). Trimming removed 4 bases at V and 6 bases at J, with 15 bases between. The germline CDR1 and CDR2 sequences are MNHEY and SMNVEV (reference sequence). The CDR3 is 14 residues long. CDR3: CASSWGNRGNGYTF. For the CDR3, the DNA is TGTGCCAGCAGTTGGGGGAACAGAGGGAATGGCTACACCTTC.

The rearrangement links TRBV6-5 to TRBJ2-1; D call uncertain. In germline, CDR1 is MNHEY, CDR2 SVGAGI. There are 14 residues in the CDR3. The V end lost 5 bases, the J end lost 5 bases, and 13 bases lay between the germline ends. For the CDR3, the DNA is TGTGCCAGCAGTCTAGATGGGAATAACAATGAGCAGTTCTTC. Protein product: CASSLDGNNNEQFF.

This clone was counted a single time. In DNA form, the CDR3 reads TGTGCCAGTAGCGGGGACAGGGGTGGGGGACAGCCCCAGCATTTT. It specifies CASSGDRGGGQPQHF. The genes are TRBV19 and TRBJ1-5; 10 nucleotides agree with TRBD1. Per germline, CDR1 LNHDA and CDR2 SQIVND (reference sequence). This CDR3 has 15 amino acids. Trimming cost V 6 bases and J 7 bases; bases outside gene matches: 9.

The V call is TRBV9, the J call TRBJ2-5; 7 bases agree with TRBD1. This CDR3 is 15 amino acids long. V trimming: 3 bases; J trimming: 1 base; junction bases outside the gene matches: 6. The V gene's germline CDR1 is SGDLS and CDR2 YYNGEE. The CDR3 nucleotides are TGTGCCAGCAGCGGACAGACAGGGCGCCAAGAGACCCAGTACTTC. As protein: CASSGQTGRQETQYF.